One and the same sample provided the 28 T cell receptor beta chains below, sequenced in a study of blood T cell repertoires in COVID-19. TCRdb's table, derived via immunoSEQ multiplex PCR, lists solely in-frame clones and lacks some. The sample lists approximately 190,000 clones; approximately 90% were seen once. Sequencing used peripheral blood. Receptors were obtained from a woman aged 40 to 50 who had recovered from COVID-19.

V is TRBV7-3 and J is TRBJ2-1, with 10 bases fitting TRBD2. Per the germline V gene, CDR1 is SGHTA and CDR2 is FQGTGA. This CDR3 comprises 15 residues. Trimming took 6 bases from V and 9 from J; bases not matched to a gene: 11. The CDR3 DNA reads as TGTGCCAGCAGGGCCCGAGCGGGAGGGCCAGGTGAGCAGTTCTTC. This translates into CASRARAGGPGEQFF.

The J gene is TRBJ2-1, the V gene TRBV27; TRBD2 matches 8 bases. CDR1 is MNHEY and CDR2 is SMNVEV in the germline V gene (reference sequence). The length of the CDR3 is 17 residues. V was pared by 3 bases and J by 4 bases, with 11 bases of the junction left unmatched. This CDR3 reads CASSLGSSGELYNEQFF. The CDR3 DNA reads TGTGCCAGCAGTTTGGGGAGTAGCGGGGAATTATACAATGAGCAGTTCTTC.

The genes are TRBV18 and TRBJ1-1; 9 bases line up with TRBD1. Per germline, CDR1 KGHSH and CDR2 LQKENI. This CDR3 spans 15 amino acids. J lost 2 bases, V lost 6 bases, and 7 bases had no gene match. This CDR3 reads CASSGGTGRNTEAFF. The DNA of the CDR3 is TGTGCCAGCTCTGGAGGGACAGGGAGAAACACTGAAGCTTTCTTT. Looking up the rest from reference TRBV18 and TRBJ1-1 gives the full variable domain: NAGVMQNPRHLVRRRGQEARLRCSPMKGHSHVYWYRQLPEEGLKFMVYLQKENIIDESGMPKERFSAEFPKEGPSILRIQQVVRGDSAAYFCASSGGTGRNTEAFFGQGTRLTVV.

The chain combines TRBV28 with TRBJ1-2; D gene ambiguous. The V gene's germline CDR1 is MDHEN and CDR2 SYDVKM. The CDR3 sequence is 13 residues long. The V end was cut by 6 bases, the J end by 4 bases, with 12 bases between. The CDR3 loop is CASSYGGGYGYTF. The CDR3 DNA follows: TGTGCCAGCAGCTACGGAGGTGGCTATGGCTACACCTTC.

CDR3 protein: CAISEQGAHYGYTF. For the CDR3, the DNA is TGTGCCATCAGTGAACAGGGGGCTCACTATGGCTACACCTTC. This chain links TRBV10-3 with TRBJ1-2, with TRBD1 matching over 9 bases. The length of the CDR3 is 14 residues. Germline CDR1 ENHRY, CDR2 SYGVKD. V lost 3 bases to trimming and J lost 3 bases; unmatched junction nucleotides: 2.

This sequence joins TRBV2 and TRBJ1-4, with 9 bases fitting TRBD1. CDR1 and CDR2 (germline): SNHLY, FYNNEI. The length of the CDR3 is 15 residues. J was trimmed by 3 bases and V by 6 bases; bases with no gene match: 5. CDR3 nucleotides: TGTGCCAGCAGGAACGGACAGGGGCCTAATGAAAAACTGTTTTTT. It encodes CASRNGQGPNEKLFF.

This chain uses TRBV18 with TRBJ2-7; 8 nucleotides agree with TRBD1. The CDR3 spans 16 residues. Germline trimming cut 3 bases from V and 6 bases from J; bases unmatched to any gene: 13. From germline, CDR1 is KGHSH and CDR2 LQKENI. CDR3 nucleotide sequence: TGTGCCAGCTCACCCGGTACCGGACAGGGAAGGAGCGAGCAGTACTTC. The encoded protein is CASSPGTGQGRSEQYF.

The chain combines TRBV27 with TRBJ2-1; TRBD2 might be the D (5 bases). This CDR3 comprises 14 residues. Germline-derived CDR1 and CDR2 are MNHEY and SMNVEV (reference sequence). Trimming removed 6 bases at V and 2 bases at J, with 11 bases between. The CDR3 reads CASSDAGAYNEQFF. Here the CDR3 DNA reads TGTGCCAGCAGCGATGCCGGGGCCTACAATGAGCAGTTCTTC.

The chain is built from TRBV27 and TRBJ2-7; 7 bases match TRBD1. J was trimmed by 5 bases and V by 7 bases; bases with no gene match: 5. CDR1 and CDR2 (germline): MNHEY, SMNVEV (reference sequence). The length of the CDR3 is 12 residues. CDR3 DNA: TGTGCCAGCACCTCCACAGGGGACGAGCAGTACTTC. Its protein is CASTSTGDEQYF.

V gene TRBV19 combines with J gene TRBJ1-2, with D uncertain. This CDR3 contains 14 residues. Per germline, CDR1 LNHDA and CDR2 SQIVND (reference sequence). V was trimmed by 9 bases and J by 0 bases, leaving 14 bases between them. CDR3 coding DNA: TGTGCCAGCGACGACGGGAACCCTAACTATGGCTACACCTTC. Translating it yields CASDDGNPNYGYTF. Full variable domain (outside the CDR3, taken from reference TRBV19 and TRBJ1-2): DGGITQSPKYLFRKEGQNVTLSCEQNLNHDAMYWYRQDPGQGLRLIYYSQIVNDFQKGDIAEGYSVSREKKESFPLTVTSAQKNPTAFYLCASDDGNPNYGYTFGSGTRLTVV.

The rearrangement links TRBV28 to TRBJ1-5; D remains unclear. Trimming shortened V by 7 bases and J by 7 bases, and 20 bases separated the two germline ends. Germline-derived CDR1 and CDR2 are MDHEN and SYDVKM. This CDR3 has 15 residues. The chain's CDR3 is CASTGPTRGGQPQHF. Here the CDR3 DNA reads TGTGCCAGCACTGGGCCAACCCGGGGAGGACAGCCCCAGCATTTT.

This clone counts as large. This chain connects TRBV30 to TRBJ2-3; D gene ambiguous. This CDR3 spans 14 amino acids. CDR1 is GTSNPN, CDR2 SVGIG, per germline (reference sequence). The germline V and J ends were trimmed by 7 bases and 0 bases, with 14 bases remaining between them. CDR3 residues: CASSLESSTDTQYF. The CDR3, as DNA: TGTGCCTCCTCATTGGAGTCTAGCACAGATACGCAGTATTTT.

In its sample, this clone was seen once. Here the CDR3 DNA reads TGTGCCATTAGCCAAGGACAGGTTGGCAATCAGCCCCAGCATTTT. Amino acids: CAISQGQVGNQPQHF. This rearrangement joins TRBV19 to TRBJ1-5, with TRBD1 matching 7 bases. CDR1 is LNHDA, CDR2 SQIVND, per germline (reference sequence). This CDR3 region has 15 residues. V lost 10 bases, J lost 2 bases, and 11 bases stayed unmatched.

The chain links TRBV28 to TRBJ1-1, with 7 bases aligning to TRBD1. CDR3 length equals 15 residues. V gave up 2 bases and J gave up 6 bases; unmatched junction bases: 9. Germline lookup yields CDR1 MDHEN and CDR2 SYDVKM. CDR3 residues: CASSLTTGPGAEAFF. The CDR3 nucleotides read TGTGCCAGCAGTTTAACGACAGGGCCAGGGGCTGAAGCTTTCTTT.

The chain combines TRBV7-9 with TRBJ2-1; D possibly corresponds to TRBD1 (5 bases). CDR1 SEHNR and CDR2 FQNEAQ come from the germline V gene (reference sequence). The V end lost 5 bases, the J end lost 4 bases, and 15 bases lay between the germline ends. The CDR3 is made up of 15 amino acids. CDR3 in amino acids: CASSLGHEWYNEQFF. CDR3 DNA: TGTGCCAGCAGCCTTGGACATGAATGGTACAATGAGCAGTTCTTC.

This rearrangement joins TRBV11-1 to TRBJ2-2; D remains ambiguous. Between the trimmed V and J ends, which lost 2 bases and 6 bases, there was a span of 4 bases. CDR1 is SGHAT, CDR2 FQDESV, per germline (reference sequence). The CDR3 extends over 12 amino acids. The CDR3 region has the DNA TGTGCCAGCAGCTTACTCGCCGGGGAGCTGTTTTTT. Translation gives CASSLLAGELFF.

The chain joins TRBV9 to TRBJ1-1; no clear D gene. This CDR3 contains 12 residues. Trimming took off 3 bases at V and 4 bases at J, with 7 bases between the two ends. CDR1 SGDLS and CDR2 YYNGEE come from the germline V gene. The CDR3, as DNA: TGTGCCAGCAGCGCGGAGGCCACTGAAGCTTTCTTT. Its protein product is CASSAEATEAFF.

The genes are TRBV2 and TRBJ2-4, with 9 bases identical to TRBD2. CDR3 length: 15 amino acids. Per the germline V gene, CDR1 is SNHLY and CDR2 is FYNNEI. J gave up 5 bases and V 8 bases, and 10 bases lay outside the gene matches. The CDR3 nucleotides read TGTGCCAGCGGGGAGGCGGGAGGGCCCGAAAACATTCAGTACTTC. Its translation: CASGEAGGPENIQYF.

The chain employs TRBV20-1 and TRBJ1-2, with 9 nucleotides matching TRBD1. CDR3 length: 13 residues. Germline V CDR1 and CDR2: DFQATT, SNEGSKA (reference sequence). V shed 3 bases, J shed 6 bases, and the junction held 5 bases outside the gene matches. This CDR3 reads CSASRQGVDGYTF. CDR3 bases: TGCAGTGCTAGTCGACAGGGGGTGGATGGCTACACCTTC.

The J gene is TRBJ2-7, the V gene TRBV28, with 7 bases aligning to TRBD1. V shed 7 bases, J shed 3 bases, and the junction held 9 bases outside the gene matches. CDR3 length: 14 residues. The germline V gene has CDR1 MDHEN and CDR2 SYDVKM. The CDR3 DNA sequence: TGTGCCAGCAAAAGCGACAGGGTCTTCTACGAGCAGTACTTC. As protein: CASKSDRVFYEQYF.

The chain combines TRBV5-1 with TRBJ2-7; 7 bases are shared with TRBD1. The ends lost 1 base at V and 5 bases at J; junction bases unmatched: 3. Germline loops: CDR1 SGHRS, CDR2 YFSETQ. This CDR3 comprises 13 residues. CDR3 nucleotides: TGCGCCAGCAGCTTGCAGGGGGTGAACGAGCAGTACTTC. Protein sequence: CASSLQGVNEQYF. Full variable domain (missing parts from reference TRBV5-1 and TRBJ2-7): KAGVTQTPRYLIKTRGQQVTLSCSPISGHRSVSWYQQTPGQGLQFLFEYFSETQRNKGNFPGRFSGRQFSNSRSEMNVSTLELGDSALYLCASSLQGVNEQYFGPGTRLTVT.

V gene TRBV18 combines with J gene TRBJ2-1; 9 nucleotides align to TRBD1. The germline gives CDR1 KGHSH, CDR2 LQKENI. This CDR3 has 15 amino acids. Unmatched junction bases numbered 7, after V lost 2 bases and J lost 8 bases. The CDR3 DNA reads TGTGCCAGCTCACCAGCCGGGACAGGGTTGCATGAGCAGTTCTTC. It yields the protein CASSPAGTGLHEQFF.

The chain is built from TRBV20-1 and TRBJ1-3; 10 bases map to TRBD1. V lost 3 bases, J lost 2 bases, and 4 bases stayed unmatched. Germline CDR1 is DFQATT and CDR2 is SNEGSKA (reference sequence). The CDR3 totals 15 residues. CDR3 sequence (DNA): TGCAGTGCTAGTAAAGGGACAGGGGCTGGAAACACCATATATTTT. Protein: CSASKGTGAGNTIYF.

The chain employs TRBV30 and TRBJ1-5; 10 nucleotides line up with TRBD1. The junction had 15 bases not matched to a gene; V was cut back by 2 bases and J by 11 bases. Germline CDR1 is GTSNPN and CDR2 is SVGIG (reference sequence). This CDR3 is built from 16 residues. This CDR3 is CAWSPGTGVTKMAQHF. The CDR3 region has the DNA TGTGCCTGGAGTCCCGGGACAGGGGTCACGAAGATGGCCCAGCATTTT.

J is TRBJ1-6 and V is TRBV4-3, with a weak D call TRBD1 (5 bases). Germline V gives CDR1 LGHNA, CDR2 YSLEER. Trimming pared 0 bases from V and 8 bases from J, leaving 14 bases between. The CDR3 spans 16 residues. CDR3 DNA: TGCGCCAGCAGCCAAGATAGGGGACTAAACCATTCACCCCTCCACTTT. The encoded protein is CASSQDRGLNHSPLHF.

The chain links TRBV18 to TRBJ1-4; D remains unclear. The CDR3 length is 12 residues. V was shortened by 6 bases and J by 8 bases, with 10 bases between the two germline ends. CDR1 and CDR2 (germline): KGHSH, LQKENI. The CDR3 spells CASSTIGEKLFF. CDR3 coding DNA: TGTGCCAGCTCTACCATCGGGGAAAAACTGTTTTTT.

The table lists this clone with a few counts. The rearrangement links TRBV3-1 (or the pseudogene TRBV3-2) to TRBJ2-1; TRBD2 matches 11 bases. Germline-derived CDR1 and CDR2 are LGHDT and YNNKEL (reference sequence). V was clipped by 4 bases and J by 0 bases; unmatched bases: 5. The CDR3 is made up of 17 amino acids. The CDR3 DNA is TGTGCCAGCAGCCCCTGGACTAGCGGGCTCTCCTACAATGAGCAGTTCTTC. Its translation: CASSPWTSGLSYNEQFF.

This clone was observed once. The chain links TRBV7-6 to TRBJ2-7, with D possibly matching TRBD1 (6 bases). Looked up from germline, CDR1 is SGHVS and CDR2 is FNYEAQ. The V gene lost 1 base and the J gene lost 3 bases, with 13 bases spanning the gap. This CDR3 is 15 amino acids long. CDR3 sequence reads: CASSLGQGPLYEQYF. In DNA form, the CDR3 reads TGTGCCAGCAGCTTAGGCCAGGGGCCCCTCTACGAGCAGTACTTC.